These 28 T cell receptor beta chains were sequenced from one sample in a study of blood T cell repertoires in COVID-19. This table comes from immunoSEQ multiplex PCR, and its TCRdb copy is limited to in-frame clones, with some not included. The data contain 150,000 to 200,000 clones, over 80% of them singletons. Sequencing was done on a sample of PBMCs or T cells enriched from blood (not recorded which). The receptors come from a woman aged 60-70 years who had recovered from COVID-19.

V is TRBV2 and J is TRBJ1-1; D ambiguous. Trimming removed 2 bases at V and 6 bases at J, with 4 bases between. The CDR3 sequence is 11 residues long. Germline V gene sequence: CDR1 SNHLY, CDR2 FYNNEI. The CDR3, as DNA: TGTGCCAGCAGTGAAAACTCTGAAGCTTTCTTT. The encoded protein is CASSENSEAFF.

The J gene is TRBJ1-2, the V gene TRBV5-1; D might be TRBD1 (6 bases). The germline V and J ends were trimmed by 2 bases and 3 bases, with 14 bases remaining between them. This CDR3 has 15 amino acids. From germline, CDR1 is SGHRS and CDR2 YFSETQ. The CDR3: CASSFWDRQDYGYTF. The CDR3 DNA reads TGCGCCAGCAGCTTCTGGGACCGACAGGACTATGGCTACACCTTC.

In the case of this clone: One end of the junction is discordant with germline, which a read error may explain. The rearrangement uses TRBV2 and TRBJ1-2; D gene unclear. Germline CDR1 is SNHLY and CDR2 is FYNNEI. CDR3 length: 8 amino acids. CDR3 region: CASNQAQF. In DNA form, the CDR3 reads TGTGCCAGCAATCAGGCCCAATTC.

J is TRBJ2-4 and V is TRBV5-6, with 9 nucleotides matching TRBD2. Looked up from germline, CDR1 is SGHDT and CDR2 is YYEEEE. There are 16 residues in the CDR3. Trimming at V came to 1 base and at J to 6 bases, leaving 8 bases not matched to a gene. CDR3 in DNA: TGTGCCAGCAGCTTGAAGCCTTCAGCGGGGGGAAACATTCAGTACTTC. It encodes CASSLKPSAGGNIQYF.

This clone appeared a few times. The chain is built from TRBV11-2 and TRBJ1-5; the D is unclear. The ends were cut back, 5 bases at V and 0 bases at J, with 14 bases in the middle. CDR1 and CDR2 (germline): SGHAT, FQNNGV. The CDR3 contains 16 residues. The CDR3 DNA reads TGTGCCAGCAGCGGTCTCAGAAATTATAGCAATCAGCCCCAGCATTTT. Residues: CASSGLRNYSNQPQHF.

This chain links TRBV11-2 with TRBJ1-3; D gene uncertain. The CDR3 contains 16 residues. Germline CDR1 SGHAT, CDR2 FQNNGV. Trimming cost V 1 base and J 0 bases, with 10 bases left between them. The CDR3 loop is CASSLAGGNSGNTIYF. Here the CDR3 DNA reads TGTGCCAGCAGCTTAGCGGGAGGCAACTCTGGAAACACCATATATTTT.

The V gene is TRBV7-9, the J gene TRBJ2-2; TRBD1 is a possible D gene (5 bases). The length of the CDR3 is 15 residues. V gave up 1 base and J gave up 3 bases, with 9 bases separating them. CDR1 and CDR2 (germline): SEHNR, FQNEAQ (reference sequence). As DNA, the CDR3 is TGTGCCAGCAGCTTAGACCCAGGGTACACCGGGGAGCTGTTTTTT. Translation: CASSLDPGYTGELFF.

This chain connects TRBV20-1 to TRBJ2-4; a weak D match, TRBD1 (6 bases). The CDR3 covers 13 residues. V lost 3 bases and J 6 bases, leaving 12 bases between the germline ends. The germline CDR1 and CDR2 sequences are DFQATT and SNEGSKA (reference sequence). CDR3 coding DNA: TGCAGTGCTAGTAGGGACACGTCAAACATTCAGTACTTC. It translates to CSASRDTSNIQYF.

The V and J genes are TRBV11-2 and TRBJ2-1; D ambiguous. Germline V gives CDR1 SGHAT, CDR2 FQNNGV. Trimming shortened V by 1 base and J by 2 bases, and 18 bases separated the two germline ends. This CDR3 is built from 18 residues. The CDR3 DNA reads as TGTGCCAGCAGCTTAGCTTCTTCCGTGGTAGCTGCCTACAATGAGCAGTTCTTC. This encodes CASSLASSVVAAYNEQFF.

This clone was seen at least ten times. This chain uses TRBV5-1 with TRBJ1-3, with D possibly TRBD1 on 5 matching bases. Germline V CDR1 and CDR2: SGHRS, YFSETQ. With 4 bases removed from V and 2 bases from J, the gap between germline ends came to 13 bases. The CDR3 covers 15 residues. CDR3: CASSDRGLAGNTIYF. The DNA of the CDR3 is TGCGCCAGCAGCGATAGGGGTTTGGCTGGAAACACCATATATTTT.

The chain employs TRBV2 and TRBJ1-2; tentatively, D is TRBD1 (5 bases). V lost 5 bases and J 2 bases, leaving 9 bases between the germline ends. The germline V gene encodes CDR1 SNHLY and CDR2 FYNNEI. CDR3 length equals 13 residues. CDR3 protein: CASSQGTNYGYTF. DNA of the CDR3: TGTGCCAGCAGTCAGGGTACCAACTATGGCTACACCTTC.

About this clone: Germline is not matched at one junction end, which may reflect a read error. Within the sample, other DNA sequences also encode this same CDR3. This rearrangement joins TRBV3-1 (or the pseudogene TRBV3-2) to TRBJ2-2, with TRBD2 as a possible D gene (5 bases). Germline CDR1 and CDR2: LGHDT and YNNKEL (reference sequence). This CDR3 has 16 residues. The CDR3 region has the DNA TGTGCCAGCAGCCAGGGCGGGTTGGGGTACGCCGGAGAGCTGTTTTTT. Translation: CASSQGGLGYAGELFF.

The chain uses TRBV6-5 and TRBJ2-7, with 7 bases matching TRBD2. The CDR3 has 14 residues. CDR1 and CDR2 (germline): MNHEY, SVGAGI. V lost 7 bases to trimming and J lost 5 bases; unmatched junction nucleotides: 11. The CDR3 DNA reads TGTGCCAGCACCCCCAGGACTAGGGTAGACGAGCAGTACTTC. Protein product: CASTPRTRVDEQYF.

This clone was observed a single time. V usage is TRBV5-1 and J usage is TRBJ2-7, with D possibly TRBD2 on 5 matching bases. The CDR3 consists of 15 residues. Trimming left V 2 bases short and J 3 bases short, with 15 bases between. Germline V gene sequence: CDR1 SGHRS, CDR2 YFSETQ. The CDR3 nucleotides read TGCGCCAGCAGCTTCTCCGAGGGAATCGACTACGAGCAGTACTTC. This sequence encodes CASSFSEGIDYEQYF. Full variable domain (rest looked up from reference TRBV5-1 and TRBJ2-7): KAGVTQTPRYLIKTRGQQVTLSCSPISGHRSVSWYQQTPGQGLQFLFEYFSETQRNKGNFPGRFSGRQFSNSRSEMNVSTLELGDSALYLCASSFSEGIDYEQYFGPGTRLTVT.

The CDR3 spells CASSDRVGGNQPQHF. The CDR3 coding sequence is TGTGCCAGCAGCGACAGGGTCGGTGGCAATCAGCCCCAGCATTTT. The chain uses TRBV7-2 and TRBJ1-5; TRBD1 agrees at 7 bases. The CDR3 runs to 15 residues. V was pared by 5 bases and J by 2 bases, with 6 bases of the junction left unmatched. Germline CDR1 is SGHTA and CDR2 is FQGNSA.

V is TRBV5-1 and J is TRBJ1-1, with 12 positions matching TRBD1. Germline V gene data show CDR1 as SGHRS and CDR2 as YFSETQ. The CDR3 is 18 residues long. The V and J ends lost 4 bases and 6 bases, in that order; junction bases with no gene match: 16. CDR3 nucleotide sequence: TGCGCCAGCAGCCGGACGGTTGGGACAGGGGGCCTAAGGGCTGAAGCTTTCTTT. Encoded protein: CASSRTVGTGGLRAEAFF.

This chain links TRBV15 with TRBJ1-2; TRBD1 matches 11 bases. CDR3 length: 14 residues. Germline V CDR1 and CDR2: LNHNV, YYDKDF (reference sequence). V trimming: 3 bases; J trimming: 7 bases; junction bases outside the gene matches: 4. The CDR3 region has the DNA TGTGCCACCAGCAGTTGGACAGGGGGCGGTGGCTACACCTTC. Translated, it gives CATSSWTGGGGYTF.

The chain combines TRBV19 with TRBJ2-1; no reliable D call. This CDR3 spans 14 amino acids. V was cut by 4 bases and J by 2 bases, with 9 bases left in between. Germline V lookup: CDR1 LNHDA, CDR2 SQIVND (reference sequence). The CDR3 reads CASSNLETYNEQFF. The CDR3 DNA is TGTGCCAGTAGTAATTTAGAAACCTACAATGAGCAGTTCTTC.

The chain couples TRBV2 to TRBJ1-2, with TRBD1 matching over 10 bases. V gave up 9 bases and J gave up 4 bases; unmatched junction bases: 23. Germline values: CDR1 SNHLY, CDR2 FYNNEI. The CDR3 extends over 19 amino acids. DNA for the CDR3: TGTGCCAGTCTGGGGCCCCGACAGGGGGCGCAATTGGCCGGCTATGGCTACACCTTC. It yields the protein CASLGPRQGAQLAGYGYTF.

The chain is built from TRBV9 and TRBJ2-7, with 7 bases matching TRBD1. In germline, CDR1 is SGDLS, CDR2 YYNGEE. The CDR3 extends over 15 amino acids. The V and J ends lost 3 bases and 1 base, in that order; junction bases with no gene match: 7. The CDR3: CASSAQTGPSYEQYF. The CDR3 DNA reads TGTGCCAGCAGCGCCCAGACAGGGCCTTCCTACGAGCAGTACTTC.

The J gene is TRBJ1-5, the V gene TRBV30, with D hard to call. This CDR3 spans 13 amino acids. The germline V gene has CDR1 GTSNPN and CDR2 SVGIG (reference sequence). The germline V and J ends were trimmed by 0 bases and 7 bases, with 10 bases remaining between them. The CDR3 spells CAWSVGEAQPQHF. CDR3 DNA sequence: TGTGCCTGGAGTGTAGGAGAAGCGCAGCCCCAGCATTTT.

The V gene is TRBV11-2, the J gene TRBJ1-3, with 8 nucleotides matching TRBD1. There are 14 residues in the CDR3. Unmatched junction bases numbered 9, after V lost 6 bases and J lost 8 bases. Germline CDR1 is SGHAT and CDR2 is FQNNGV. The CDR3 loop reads CASSLQGVADTIYF. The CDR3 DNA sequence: TGTGCCAGCAGTTTACAGGGGGTCGCAGACACCATATATTTT.

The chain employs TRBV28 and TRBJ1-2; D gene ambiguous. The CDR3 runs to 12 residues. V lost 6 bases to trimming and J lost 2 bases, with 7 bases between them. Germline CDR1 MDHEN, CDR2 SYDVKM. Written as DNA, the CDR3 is TGTGCCAGCAGCTTACAGAACTATGGCTACACCTTC. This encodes CASSLQNYGYTF.

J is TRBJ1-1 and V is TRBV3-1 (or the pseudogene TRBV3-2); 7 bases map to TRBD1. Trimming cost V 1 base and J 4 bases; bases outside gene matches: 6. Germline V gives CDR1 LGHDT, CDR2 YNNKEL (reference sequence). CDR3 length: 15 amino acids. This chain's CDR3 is CASSQAGYRGTEAFF. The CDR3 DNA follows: TGTGCCAGCAGCCAAGCGGGGTACAGGGGCACTGAAGCTTTCTTT.

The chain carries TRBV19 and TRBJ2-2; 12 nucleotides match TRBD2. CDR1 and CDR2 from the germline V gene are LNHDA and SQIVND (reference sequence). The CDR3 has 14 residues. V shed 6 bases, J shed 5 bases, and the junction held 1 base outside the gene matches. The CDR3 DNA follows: TGTGCCAGTAGACTAGCGGGAGGTACCGGGGAGCTGTTTTTT. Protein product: CASRLAGGTGELFF.

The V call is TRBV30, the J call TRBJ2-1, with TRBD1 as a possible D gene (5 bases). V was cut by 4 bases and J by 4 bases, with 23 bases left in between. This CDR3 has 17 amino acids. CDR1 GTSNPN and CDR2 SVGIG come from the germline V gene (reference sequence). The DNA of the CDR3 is TGTGCCTGGAAGTCAAAAAAGGGGCAGGAGTTTTACAATGAGCAGTTCTTC. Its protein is CAWKSKKGQEFYNEQFF.

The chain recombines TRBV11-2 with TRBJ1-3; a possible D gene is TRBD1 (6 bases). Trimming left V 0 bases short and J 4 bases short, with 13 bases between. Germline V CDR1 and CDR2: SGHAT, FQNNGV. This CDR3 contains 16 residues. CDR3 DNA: TGTGCCAGCAGCTTAGATCGGGGGGGGCTCGGAAACACCATATATTTT. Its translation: CASSLDRGGLGNTIYF.

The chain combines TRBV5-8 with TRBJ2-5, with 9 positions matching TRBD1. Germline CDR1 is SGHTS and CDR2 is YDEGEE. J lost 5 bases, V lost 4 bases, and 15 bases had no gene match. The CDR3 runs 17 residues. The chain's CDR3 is CASSPKRGTGLAETQYF. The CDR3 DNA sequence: TGTGCCAGCAGCCCAAAGAGGGGGACAGGGCTAGCGGAGACCCAGTACTTC.